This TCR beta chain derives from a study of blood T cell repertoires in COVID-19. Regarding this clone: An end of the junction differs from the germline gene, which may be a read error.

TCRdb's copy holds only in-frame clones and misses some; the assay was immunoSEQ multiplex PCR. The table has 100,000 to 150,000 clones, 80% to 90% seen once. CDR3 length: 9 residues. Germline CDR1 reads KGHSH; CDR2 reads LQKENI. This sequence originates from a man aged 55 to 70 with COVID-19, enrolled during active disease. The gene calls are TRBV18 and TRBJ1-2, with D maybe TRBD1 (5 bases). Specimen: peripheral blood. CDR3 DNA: TGTGCCAGCTCACCGGGACTTAACTTC. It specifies CASSPGLNF.